The rows below give T cell receptor beta chains drawn from one sample of a study of blood T cell repertoires in COVID-19. This table comes from immunoSEQ multiplex PCR, and its TCRdb copy is limited to in-frame clones, with some not included. This sample yields about 140,000 clones, of which around 80% are seen a single time; approximately 16% belongs to the top ten. The source material was peripheral blood. Source of these receptors: a man aged 45-60 years with acute or convalescent COVID-19. The conserved cysteine and the conserved F or W are not part of the CDR3 here. Rows give clone size only sometimes, using once, few, many, or a class for an expanded clone.

V gene: TRBV6-5
clone size: NA
J gene: TRBJ2-1
CDR3 protein: ASIPSGAGNNEQF

V gene: TRBV24-1
clone size: NA
J gene: TRBJ1-2
CDR3 protein: ATSDPTGVYGYT

V gene: TRBV2
clone size: NA
J gene: TRBJ2-1
CDR3 protein: ASSYGTEYNEQF

V gene: TRBV10-3
clone size: few
J gene: TRBJ2-1
CDR3 protein: AISEGTLNEQF

V gene: TRBV15
clone size: NA
J gene: TRBJ1-5
CDR3 protein: ATSRDTGYDNQPQH

V gene: TRBV6-5
clone size: once
J gene: TRBJ1-1
CDR3 protein: ASTWGGRTEAF

V gene: TRBV5-1
clone size: NA
J gene: TRBJ2-1
CDR3 protein: ASSLGPGQGYNEQF

V gene: TRBV3-1/TRBV3-2
clone size: NA
J gene: TRBJ2-7
CDR3 protein: ASSQEGQSYEQY

V gene: TRBV11-2
clone size: NA
J gene: TRBJ2-5
CDR3 protein: ASSLEGVRGGKETQY

V gene: TRBV6-1
clone size: NA
J gene: TRBJ2-5
CDR3 protein: ASSEQSGGAETQY

V gene: TRBV10-3
clone size: NA
J gene: TRBJ1-1
CDR3 protein: AISRQASNTEAF

V gene: TRBV19
clone size: NA
J gene: TRBJ1-1
CDR3 protein: ASSIGGTGGYWTEAF

V gene: TRBV20-1
clone size: NA
J gene: TRBJ2-5
CDR3 protein: SASSSGGAVIQETQY

V gene: TRBV24-1
clone size: NA
J gene: TRBJ2-5
CDR3 protein: ATSDLKGKDQETQY

V gene: TRBV24-1
clone size: few
J gene: TRBJ2-2
CDR3 protein: ATSDPSGGTYTGELF

V gene: TRBV9
clone size: NA
J gene: TRBJ2-2
CDR3 protein: ASSVTGNTGELF

V gene: TRBV29-1
clone size: NA
J gene: TRBJ2-1
CDR3 protein: SVHNTGTGGENEQF

V gene: TRBV3-1/TRBV3-2
clone size: NA
J gene: TRBJ1-2
CDR3 protein: ASSPGGGGYT

V gene: TRBV18
clone size: NA
J gene: TRBJ2-2
CDR3 protein: ASSPLLQGANTGELF

V gene: TRBV6-5
clone size: NA
J gene: TRBJ2-1
CDR3 protein: ALSDRGPYNEQF

V gene: TRBV14
clone size: few
J gene: TRBJ1-6
CDR3 protein: ASSLRGQGSLRYNSPLH

V gene: TRBV2
clone size: few
J gene: TRBJ1-3
CDR3 protein: ASSEEGYTIY

V gene: TRBV5-1
clone size: NA
J gene: TRBJ1-1
CDR3 protein: ASSRIGGNTEAF

V gene: TRBV10-1
clone size: NA
J gene: TRBJ2-3
CDR3 protein: ASSGGTGGPTDTQY

V gene: TRBV4-2
clone size: NA
J gene: TRBJ2-1
CDR3 protein: ASSQGDSGNEQF

V gene: TRBV27
clone size: NA
J gene: TRBJ2-2
CDR3 protein: ASRTVIQGRDTGELF

V gene: TRBV5-6
clone size: few
J gene: TRBJ1-5
CDR3 protein: ASSLGTGEGPQH

V gene: TRBV5-1
clone size: once
J gene: TRBJ2-7
CDR3 protein: ASSPDSDRVYEQY

V gene: TRBV24-1
clone size: NA
J gene: TRBJ2-1
CDR3 protein: ATSEPGQGINEQF

V gene: TRBV19
clone size: NA
J gene: TRBJ2-3
CDR3 protein: ASNPGTPTDTQY

V gene: TRBV4-1
clone size: NA
J gene: TRBJ2-3
CDR3 protein: ASSHEGGSDTQY

V gene: TRBV29-1
clone size: once
J gene: TRBJ1-2
CDR3 protein: SVGQDYGYT

V gene: TRBV19
clone size: NA
J gene: TRBJ1-3
CDR3 protein: ASTEDGNTIY

V gene: TRBV3-1/TRBV3-2
clone size: NA
J gene: TRBJ1-4
CDR3 protein: ASSRRGNEKLF

V gene: TRBV3-1/TRBV3-2
clone size: NA
J gene: TRBJ2-5
CDR3 protein: ASSQWALRQETQY

V gene: TRBV2
clone size: few
J gene: TRBJ1-6
CDR3 protein: ASSELESPNSPLH

V gene: TRBV15
clone size: NA
J gene: TRBJ2-2
CDR3 protein: ATKTGDTGELF

V gene: TRBV27
clone size: few
J gene: TRBJ2-2
CDR3 protein: ASSLGLAFGELF

V gene: TRBV5-4
clone size: NA
J gene: TRBJ1-6
CDR3 protein: ASSLAEGGGNNSPLH

V gene: TRBV4-1
clone size: NA
J gene: TRBJ1-5
CDR3 protein: ASSQDEGDQPQH

V gene: TRBV29-1
clone size: few
J gene: TRBJ1-1
CDR3 protein: SVHMNTEAF

V gene: TRBV10-2
clone size: NA
J gene: TRBJ2-7
CDR3 protein: ASIPTGGEQY

V gene: TRBV7-9
clone size: NA
J gene: TRBJ2-2
CDR3 protein: ASSPRTGNNTGELF

V gene: TRBV18
clone size: NA
J gene: TRBJ2-2
CDR3 protein: ASSPEDSIGELF

V gene: TRBV6-6
clone size: NA
J gene: TRBJ1-3
CDR3 protein: ASTKQAADTIY

V gene: TRBV11-2
clone size: NA
J gene: TRBJ2-5
CDR3 protein: ASSIRGAFQETQY

V gene: TRBV5-1
clone size: NA
J gene: TRBJ2-4
CDR3 protein: ASSFGEIAKNIQY

V gene: TRBV6-6
clone size: NA
J gene: TRBJ1-6
CDR3 protein: ATTGQGNSPLH

V gene: TRBV19
clone size: NA
J gene: TRBJ1-1
CDR3 protein: ASSIRTGQAF

V gene: TRBV6-5
clone size: NA
J gene: TRBJ1-2
CDR3 protein: ASTHGSYGYT

V gene: TRBV11-2
clone size: once
J gene: TRBJ2-3
CDR3 protein: ASSLGRGTDTQY

V gene: TRBV19
clone size: NA
J gene: TRBJ2-1
CDR3 protein: ASSFLTSGVEQF

V gene: TRBV30
clone size: NA
J gene: TRBJ1-5
CDR3 protein: AWTTGRNQPQH